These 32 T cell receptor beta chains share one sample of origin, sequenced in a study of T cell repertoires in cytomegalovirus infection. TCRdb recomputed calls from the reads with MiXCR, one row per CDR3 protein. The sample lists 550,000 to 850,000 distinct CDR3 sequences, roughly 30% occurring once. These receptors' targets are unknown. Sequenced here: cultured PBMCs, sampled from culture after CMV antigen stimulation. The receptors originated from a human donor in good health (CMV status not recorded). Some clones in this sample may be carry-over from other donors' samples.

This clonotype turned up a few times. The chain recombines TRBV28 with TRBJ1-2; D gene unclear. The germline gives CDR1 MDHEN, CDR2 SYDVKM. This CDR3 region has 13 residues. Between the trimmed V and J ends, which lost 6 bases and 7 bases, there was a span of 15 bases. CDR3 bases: TGTGCCAGCAGGTTGACCAAGCGGGGTGGCTACACCTTC. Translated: CASRLTKRGGYTF.

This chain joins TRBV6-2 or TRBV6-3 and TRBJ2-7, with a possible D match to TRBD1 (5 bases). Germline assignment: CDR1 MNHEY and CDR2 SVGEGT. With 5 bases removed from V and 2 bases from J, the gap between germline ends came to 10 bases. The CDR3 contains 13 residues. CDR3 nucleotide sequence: TGTGCCAGCAGTACGGACACCACCTACGAGCAGTACTTC. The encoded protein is CASSTDTTYEQYF.

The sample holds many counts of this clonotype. CDR3: CASSLELWPGTSADEQFF. CDR3 nucleotide sequence: TGTGCCAGCAGCTTAGAGTTGTGGCCCGGGACTAGCGCTGATGAGCAGTTCTTC. The V call is TRBV7-2, the J call TRBJ2-1; 10 bases are shared with TRBD2. The CDR3 loop spans 18 amino acids. Trimming cost V 1 base and J 8 bases; bases outside gene matches: 14. Germline V gene data show CDR1 as SGHTA and CDR2 as FQGNSA.

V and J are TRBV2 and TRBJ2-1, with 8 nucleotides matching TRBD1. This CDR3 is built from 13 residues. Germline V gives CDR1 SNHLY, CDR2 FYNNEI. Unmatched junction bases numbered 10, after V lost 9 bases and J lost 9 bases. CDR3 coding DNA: TGTGCCAGTCCCCAGGGGGCTTTATCTGAGCAGTTCTTC. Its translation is CASPQGALSEQFF.

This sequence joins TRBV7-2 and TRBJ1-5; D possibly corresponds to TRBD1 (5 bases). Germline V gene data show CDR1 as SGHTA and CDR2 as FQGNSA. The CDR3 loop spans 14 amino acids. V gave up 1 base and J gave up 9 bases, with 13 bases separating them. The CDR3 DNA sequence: TGTGCCAGCAGCTTAGGGGCAGGGTTGCGGCCCCAGCATTTT. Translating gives CASSLGAGLRPQHF.

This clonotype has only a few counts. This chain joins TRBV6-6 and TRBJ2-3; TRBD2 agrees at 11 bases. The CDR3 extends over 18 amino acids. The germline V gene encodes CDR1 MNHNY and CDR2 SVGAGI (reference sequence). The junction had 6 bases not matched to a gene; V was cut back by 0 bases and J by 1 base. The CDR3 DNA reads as TGTGCCAGCAGTTACTCGGCTAGCGGGGGGAGAGGCACAGATACGCAGTATTTT. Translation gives CASSYSASGGRGTDTQYF.

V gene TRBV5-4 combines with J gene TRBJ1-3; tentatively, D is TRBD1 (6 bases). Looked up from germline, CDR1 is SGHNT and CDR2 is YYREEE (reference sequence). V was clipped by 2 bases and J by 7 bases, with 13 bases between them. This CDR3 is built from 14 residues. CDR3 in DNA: TGTGCCAGCAGCTTTACAGGGTCACGTAACACCATATATTTT. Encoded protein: CASSFTGSRNTIYF.

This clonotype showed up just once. Here the CDR3 reads CATGFSRNLDGYTF. Here the CDR3 DNA reads TGTGCCACCGGGTTTTCGAGGAACTTAGATGGCTACACCTTC. V usage is TRBV15 and J usage is TRBJ1-2; D is uncertain. The CDR3 consists of 14 residues. Trimming pared 8 bases from V and 6 bases from J, leaving 19 bases between. Germline assignment: CDR1 LNHNV and CDR2 YYDKDF (reference sequence).

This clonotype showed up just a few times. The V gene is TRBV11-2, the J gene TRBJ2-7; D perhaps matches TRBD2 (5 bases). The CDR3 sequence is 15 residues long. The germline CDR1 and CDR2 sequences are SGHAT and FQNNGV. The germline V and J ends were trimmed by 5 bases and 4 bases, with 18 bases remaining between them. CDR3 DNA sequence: TGTGCCAGCAGCCCATCCTGGGAGACTGCGTACGAGCAGTACTTC. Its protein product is CASSPSWETAYEQYF. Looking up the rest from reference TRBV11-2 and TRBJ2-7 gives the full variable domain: EAGVAQSPRYKIIEKRQSVAFWCNPISGHATLYWYQQILGQGPKLLIQFQNNGVVDDSQLPKDRFSAERLKGVDSTLKIQPAKLEDSAVYLCASSPSWETAYEQYFGPGTRLTVT.

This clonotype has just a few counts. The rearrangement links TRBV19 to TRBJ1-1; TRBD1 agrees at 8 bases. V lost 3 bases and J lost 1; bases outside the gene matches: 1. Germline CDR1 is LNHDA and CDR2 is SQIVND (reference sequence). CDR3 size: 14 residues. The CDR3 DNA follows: TGTGCCAGTAGTATCGACAGGGGGAACACTGAAGCTTTCTTT. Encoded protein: CASSIDRGNTEAFF.

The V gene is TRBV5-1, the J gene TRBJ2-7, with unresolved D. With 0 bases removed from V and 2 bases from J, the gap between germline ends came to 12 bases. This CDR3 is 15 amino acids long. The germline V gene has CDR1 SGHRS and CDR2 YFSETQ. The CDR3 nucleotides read TGCGCCAGCAGCTTGGGTTTCGGCGAGACCTACGAGCAGTACTTC. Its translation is CASSLGFGETYEQYF.

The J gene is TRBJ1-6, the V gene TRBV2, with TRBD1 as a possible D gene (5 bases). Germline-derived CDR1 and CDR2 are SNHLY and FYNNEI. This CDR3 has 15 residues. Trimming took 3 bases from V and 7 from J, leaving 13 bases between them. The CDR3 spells CASSDKGALNSPLHF. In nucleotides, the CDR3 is TGTGCCAGCAGTGATAAAGGGGCGCTCAATTCACCCCTCCACTTT.

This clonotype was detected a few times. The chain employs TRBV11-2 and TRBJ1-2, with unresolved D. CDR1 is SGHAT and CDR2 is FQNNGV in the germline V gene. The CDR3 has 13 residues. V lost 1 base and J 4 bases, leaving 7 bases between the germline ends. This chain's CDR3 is CASSLVVGYGYTF. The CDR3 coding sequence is TGTGCCAGCAGCTTAGTGGTCGGCTATGGCTACACCTTC.

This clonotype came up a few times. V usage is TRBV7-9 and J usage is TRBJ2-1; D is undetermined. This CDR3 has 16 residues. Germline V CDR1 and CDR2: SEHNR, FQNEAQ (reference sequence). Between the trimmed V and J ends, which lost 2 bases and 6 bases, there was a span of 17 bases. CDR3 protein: CASSLSRNPPSNEQFF. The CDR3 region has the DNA TGTGCCAGCAGCTTAAGTAGAAATCCCCCCTCCAATGAGCAGTTCTTC.

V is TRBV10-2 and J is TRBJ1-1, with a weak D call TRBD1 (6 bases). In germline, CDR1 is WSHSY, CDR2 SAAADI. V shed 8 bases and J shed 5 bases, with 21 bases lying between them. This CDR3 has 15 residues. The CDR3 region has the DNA TGCGCCAGCTCCATCTCGGGGGGCCAGGGGACTGAAGCTTTCTTT. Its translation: CASSISGGQGTEAFF.

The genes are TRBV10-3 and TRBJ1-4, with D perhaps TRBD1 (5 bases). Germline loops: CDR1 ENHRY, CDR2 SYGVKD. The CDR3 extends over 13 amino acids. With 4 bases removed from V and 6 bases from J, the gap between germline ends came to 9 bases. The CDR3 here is CAISGTRDEKLFF. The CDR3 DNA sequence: TGTGCCATCAGTGGGACACGGGATGAAAAACTGTTTTTT.

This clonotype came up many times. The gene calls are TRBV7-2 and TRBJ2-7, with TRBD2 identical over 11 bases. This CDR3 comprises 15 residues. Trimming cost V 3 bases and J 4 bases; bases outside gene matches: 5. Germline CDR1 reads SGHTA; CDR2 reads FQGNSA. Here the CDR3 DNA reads TGTGCCAGCAGCTTTACTAGCGGGAGCGCTTACGAGCAGTACTTC. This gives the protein CASSFTSGSAYEQYF.

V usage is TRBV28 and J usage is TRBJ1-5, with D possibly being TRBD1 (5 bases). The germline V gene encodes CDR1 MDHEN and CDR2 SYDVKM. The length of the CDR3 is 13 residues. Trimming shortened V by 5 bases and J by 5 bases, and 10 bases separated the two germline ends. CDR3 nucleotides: TGTGCCAGCAGTGGGGGGGGGTATCAGCCCCAGCATTTT. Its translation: CASSGGGYQPQHF.

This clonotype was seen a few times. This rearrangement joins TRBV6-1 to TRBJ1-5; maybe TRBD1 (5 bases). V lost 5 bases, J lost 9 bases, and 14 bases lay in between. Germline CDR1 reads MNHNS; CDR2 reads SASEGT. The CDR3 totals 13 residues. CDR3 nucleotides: TGTGCCAGCAGTTGGGCTCGGAGGGGGCCCCAGCATTTT. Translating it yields CASSWARRGPQHF.

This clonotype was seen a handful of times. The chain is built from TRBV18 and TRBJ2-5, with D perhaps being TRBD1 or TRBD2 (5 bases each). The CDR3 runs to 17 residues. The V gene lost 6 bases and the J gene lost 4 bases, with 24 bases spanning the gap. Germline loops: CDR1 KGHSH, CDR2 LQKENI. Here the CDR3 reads CASSPTEAGDPRETQYF. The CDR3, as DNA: TGTGCCAGCTCTCCTACAGAGGCTGGGGACCCACGAGAGACCCAGTACTTC.

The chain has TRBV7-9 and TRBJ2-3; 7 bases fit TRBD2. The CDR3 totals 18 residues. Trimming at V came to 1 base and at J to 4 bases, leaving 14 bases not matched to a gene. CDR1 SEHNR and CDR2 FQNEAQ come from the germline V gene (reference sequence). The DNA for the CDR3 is TGTGCCAGCAGCTTAGTCCGCGGGAGTAGGTTAAGCGCAGATACGCAGTATTTT. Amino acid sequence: CASSLVRGSRLSADTQYF.

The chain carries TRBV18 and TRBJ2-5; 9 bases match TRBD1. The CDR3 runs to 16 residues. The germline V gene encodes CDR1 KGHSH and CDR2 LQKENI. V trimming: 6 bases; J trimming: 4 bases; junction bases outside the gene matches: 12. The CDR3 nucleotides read TGTGCCAGCTCGCCTACGACAGGGGGACCGGGAGAGACCCAGTACTTC. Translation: CASSPTTGGPGETQYF. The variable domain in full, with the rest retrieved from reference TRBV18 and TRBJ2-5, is NAGVMQNPRHLVRRRGQEARLRCSPMKGHSHVYWYRQLPEEGLKFMVYLQKENIIDESGMPKERFSAEFPKEGPSILRIQQVVRGDSAAYFCASSPTTGGPGETQYFGPGTRLLVL.

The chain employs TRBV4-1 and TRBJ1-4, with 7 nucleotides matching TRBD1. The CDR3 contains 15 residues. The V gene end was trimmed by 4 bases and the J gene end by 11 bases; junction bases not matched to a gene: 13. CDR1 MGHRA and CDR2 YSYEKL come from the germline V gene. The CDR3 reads CASSPLPGGPTKLFF. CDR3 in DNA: TGCGCCAGCAGCCCACTGCCAGGGGGTCCTACGAAACTGTTTTTT.

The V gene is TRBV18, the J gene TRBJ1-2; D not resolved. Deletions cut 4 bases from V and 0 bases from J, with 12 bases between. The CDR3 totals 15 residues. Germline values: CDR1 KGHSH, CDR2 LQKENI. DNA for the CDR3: TGTGCCAGCTCACGCGACACGGGAGCTAACTATGGCTACACCTTC. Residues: CASSRDTGANYGYTF.

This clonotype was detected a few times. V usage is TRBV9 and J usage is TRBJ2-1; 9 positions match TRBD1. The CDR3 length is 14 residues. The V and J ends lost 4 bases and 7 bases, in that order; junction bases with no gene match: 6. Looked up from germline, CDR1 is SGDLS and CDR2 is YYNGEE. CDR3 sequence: CASSFGTGLNEQFF. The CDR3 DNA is TGTGCCAGCAGCTTCGGGACAGGGTTGAATGAGCAGTTCTTC.

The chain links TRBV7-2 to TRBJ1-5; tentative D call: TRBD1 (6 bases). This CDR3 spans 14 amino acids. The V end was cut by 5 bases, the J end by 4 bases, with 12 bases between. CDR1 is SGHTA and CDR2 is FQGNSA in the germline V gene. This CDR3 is CASSLNQGNQPQHF. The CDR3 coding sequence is TGTGCCAGCAGCCTAAATCAGGGGAATCAGCCCCAGCATTTT.

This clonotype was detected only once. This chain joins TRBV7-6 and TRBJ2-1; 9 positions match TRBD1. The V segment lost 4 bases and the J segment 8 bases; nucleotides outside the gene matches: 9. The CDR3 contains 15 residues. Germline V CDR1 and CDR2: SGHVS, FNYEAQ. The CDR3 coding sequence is TGTGCCAGCAGCTCCCGACAGGGGGTATTCTATGAGCAGTTCTTC. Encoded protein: CASSSRQGVFYEQFF. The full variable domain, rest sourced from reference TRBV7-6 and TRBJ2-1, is GAGVSQSPRYKVTKRGQDVALRCDPISGHVSLYWYRQALGQGPEFLTYFNYEAQQDKSGLPNDRFSAERPEGSISTLTIQRTEQRDSAMYRCASSSRQGVFYEQFFGPGTRLTVL.

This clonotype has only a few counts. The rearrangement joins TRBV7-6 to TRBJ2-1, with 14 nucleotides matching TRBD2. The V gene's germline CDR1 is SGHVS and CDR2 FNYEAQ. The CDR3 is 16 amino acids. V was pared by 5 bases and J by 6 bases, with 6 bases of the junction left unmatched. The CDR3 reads CASSPRLAGGSNEQFF. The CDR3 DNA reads TGTGCCAGCAGCCCTCGACTAGCGGGAGGGTCCAATGAGCAGTTCTTC.

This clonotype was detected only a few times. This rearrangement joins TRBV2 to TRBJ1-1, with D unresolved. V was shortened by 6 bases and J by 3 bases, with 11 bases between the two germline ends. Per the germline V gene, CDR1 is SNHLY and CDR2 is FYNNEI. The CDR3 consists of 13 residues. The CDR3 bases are TGTGCCAGCAGCATCTCTCGGGACACTGAAGCTTTCTTT. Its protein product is CASSISRDTEAFF.

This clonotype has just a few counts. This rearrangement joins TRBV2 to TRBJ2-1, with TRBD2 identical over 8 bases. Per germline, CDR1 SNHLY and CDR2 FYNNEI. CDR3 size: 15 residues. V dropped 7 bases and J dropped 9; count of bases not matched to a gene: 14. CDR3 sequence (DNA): TGTGCCAGCAAGGGCCGGAGCGGGAGCTACGGTGAGCAGTTCTTC. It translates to CASKGRSGSYGEQFF.

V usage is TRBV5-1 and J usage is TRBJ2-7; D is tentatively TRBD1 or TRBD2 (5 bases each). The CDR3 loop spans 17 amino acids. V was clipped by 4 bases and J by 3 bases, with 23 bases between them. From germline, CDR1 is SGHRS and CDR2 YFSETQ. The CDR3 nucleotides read TGCGCCAGCAGCCTGAGGCCAACTAGGGGAGCCGGCTACGAGCAGTACTTC. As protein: CASSLRPTRGAGYEQYF.

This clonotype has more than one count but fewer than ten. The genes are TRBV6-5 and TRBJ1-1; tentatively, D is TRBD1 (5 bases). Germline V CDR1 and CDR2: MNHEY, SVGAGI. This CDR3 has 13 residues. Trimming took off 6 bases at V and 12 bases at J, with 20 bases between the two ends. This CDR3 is CASSNPGTTATFF. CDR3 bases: TGTGCCAGCAGCAACCCCGGGACTACCGCGACTTTCTTT.